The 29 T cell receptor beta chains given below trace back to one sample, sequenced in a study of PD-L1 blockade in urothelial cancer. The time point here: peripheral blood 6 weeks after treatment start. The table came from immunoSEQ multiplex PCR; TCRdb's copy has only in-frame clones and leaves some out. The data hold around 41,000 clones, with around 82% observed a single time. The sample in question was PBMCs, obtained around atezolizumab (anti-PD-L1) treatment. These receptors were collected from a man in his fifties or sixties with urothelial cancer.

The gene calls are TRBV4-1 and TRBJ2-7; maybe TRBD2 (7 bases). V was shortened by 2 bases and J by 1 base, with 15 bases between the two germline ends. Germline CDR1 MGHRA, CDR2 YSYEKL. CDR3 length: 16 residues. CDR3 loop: CASSQIEGGLSYEQYF. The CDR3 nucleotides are TGCGCCAGCAGCCAAATCGAGGGGGGGCTTTCCTACGAGCAGTACTTC.

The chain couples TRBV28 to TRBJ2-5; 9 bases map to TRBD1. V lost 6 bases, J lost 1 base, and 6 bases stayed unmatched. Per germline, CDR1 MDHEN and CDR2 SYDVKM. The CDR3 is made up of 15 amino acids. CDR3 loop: CASRSGTGSQETQYF. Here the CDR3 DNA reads TGTGCCAGCAGGTCCGGGACAGGGAGCCAAGAGACCCAGTACTTC.

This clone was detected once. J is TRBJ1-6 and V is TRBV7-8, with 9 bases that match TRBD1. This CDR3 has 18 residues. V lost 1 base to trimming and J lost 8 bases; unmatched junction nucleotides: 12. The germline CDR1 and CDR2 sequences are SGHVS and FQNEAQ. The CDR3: CASSLVGGIGTGYSPLHF. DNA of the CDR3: TGTGCCAGCAGCTTAGTTGGGGGAATCGGGACAGGGTATTCACCCCTCCACTTT.

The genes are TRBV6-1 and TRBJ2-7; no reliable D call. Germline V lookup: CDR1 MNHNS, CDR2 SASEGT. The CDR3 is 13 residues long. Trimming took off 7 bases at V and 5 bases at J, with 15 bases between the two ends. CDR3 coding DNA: TGTGCCAGCACCCCCCGCCCCCGAGACGAGCAGTACTTC. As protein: CASTPRPRDEQYF.

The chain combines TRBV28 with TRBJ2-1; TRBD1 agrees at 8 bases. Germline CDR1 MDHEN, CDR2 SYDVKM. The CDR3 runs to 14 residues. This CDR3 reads CATLGQGFYNEQFF. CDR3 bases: TGTGCTACCCTCGGACAGGGATTCTACAATGAGCAGTTCTTC.

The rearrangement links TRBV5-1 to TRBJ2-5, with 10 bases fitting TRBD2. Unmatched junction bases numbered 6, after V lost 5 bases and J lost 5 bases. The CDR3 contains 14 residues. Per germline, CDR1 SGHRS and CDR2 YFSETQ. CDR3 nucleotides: TGCGCCAGCAGATTAGCGGGGGGAGAGGAGACCCAGTACTTC. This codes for CASRLAGGEETQYF.

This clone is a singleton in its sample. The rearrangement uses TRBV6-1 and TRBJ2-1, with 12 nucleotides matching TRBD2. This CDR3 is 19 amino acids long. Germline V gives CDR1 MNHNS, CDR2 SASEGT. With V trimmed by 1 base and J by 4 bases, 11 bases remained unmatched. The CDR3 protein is CASSEGGLAGPRGYNEQFF. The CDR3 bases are TGTGCCAGCAGTGAAGGAGGACTAGCGGGACCCCGAGGGTACAATGAGCAGTTCTTC.

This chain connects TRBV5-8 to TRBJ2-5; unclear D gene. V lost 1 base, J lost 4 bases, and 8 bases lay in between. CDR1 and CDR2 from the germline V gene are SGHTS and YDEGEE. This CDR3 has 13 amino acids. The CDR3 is CASSLLRGETQYF. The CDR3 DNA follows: TGTGCCAGCAGCTTGTTAAGAGGAGAGACCCAGTACTTC.

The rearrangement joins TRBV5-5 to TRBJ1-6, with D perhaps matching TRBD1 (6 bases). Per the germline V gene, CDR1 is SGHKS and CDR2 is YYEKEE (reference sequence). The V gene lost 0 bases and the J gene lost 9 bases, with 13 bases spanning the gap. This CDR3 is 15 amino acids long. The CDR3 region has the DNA TGTGCCAGCAGCTTGGAGTGGGGGCAGGGTTCACCCCTCCACTTT. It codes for CASSLEWGQGSPLHF.

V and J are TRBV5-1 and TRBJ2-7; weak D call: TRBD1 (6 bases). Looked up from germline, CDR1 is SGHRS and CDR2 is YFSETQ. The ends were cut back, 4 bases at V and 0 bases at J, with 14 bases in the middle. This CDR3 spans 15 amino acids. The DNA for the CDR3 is TGCGCCAGCAGCACACAGGGCACTACCTCCTACGAGCAGTACTTC. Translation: CASSTQGTTSYEQYF.

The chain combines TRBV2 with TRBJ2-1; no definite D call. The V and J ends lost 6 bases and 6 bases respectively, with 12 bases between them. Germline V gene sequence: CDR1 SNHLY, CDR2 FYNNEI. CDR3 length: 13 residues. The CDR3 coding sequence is TGTGCCAGCAGACCCCGACACCCCAATGAGCAGTTCTTC. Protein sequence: CASRPRHPNEQFF. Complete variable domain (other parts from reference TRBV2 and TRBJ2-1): EPEVTQTPSHQVTQMGQEVILRCVPISNHLYFYWYRQILGQKVEFLVSFYNNEISEKSEIFDDQFSVERPDGSNFTLKIRSTKLEDSAMYFCASRPRHPNEQFFGPGTRLTVL.

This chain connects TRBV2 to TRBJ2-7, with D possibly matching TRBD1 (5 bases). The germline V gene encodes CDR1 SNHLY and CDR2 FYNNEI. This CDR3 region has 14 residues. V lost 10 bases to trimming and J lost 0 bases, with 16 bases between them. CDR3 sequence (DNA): TGTGCCAACGTCATGGACACCTCCTCCTACGAGCAGTACTTC. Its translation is CANVMDTSSYEQYF. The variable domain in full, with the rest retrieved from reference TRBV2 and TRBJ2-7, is EPEVTQTPSHQVTQMGQEVILRCVPISNHLYFYWYRQILGQKVEFLVSFYNNEISEKSEIFDDQFSVERPDGSNFTLKIRSTKLEDSAMYFCANVMDTSSYEQYFGPGTRLTVT.

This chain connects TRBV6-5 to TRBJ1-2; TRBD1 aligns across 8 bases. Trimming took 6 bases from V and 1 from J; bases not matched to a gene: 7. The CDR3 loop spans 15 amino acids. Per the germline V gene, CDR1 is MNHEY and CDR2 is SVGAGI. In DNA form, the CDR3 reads TGTGCCAGCAGCCCCGACAGGGGCAGTAACTATGGCTACACCTTC. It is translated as CASSPDRGSNYGYTF.

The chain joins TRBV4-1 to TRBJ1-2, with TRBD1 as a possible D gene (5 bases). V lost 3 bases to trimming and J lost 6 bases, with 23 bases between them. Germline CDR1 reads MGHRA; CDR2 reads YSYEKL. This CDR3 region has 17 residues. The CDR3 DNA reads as TGCGCCAGCAGCCAGCTTGGATTGGGGGGACGTTGGGATGGCTACACCTTC. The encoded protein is CASSQLGLGGRWDGYTF.

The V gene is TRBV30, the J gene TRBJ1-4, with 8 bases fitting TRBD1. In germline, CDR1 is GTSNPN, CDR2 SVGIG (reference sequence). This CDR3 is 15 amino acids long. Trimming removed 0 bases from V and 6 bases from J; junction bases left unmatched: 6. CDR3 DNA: TGTGCCTGGAGTGTATTCCAGGGGGCGGATGAAAAACTGTTTTTT. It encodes CAWSVFQGADEKLFF.

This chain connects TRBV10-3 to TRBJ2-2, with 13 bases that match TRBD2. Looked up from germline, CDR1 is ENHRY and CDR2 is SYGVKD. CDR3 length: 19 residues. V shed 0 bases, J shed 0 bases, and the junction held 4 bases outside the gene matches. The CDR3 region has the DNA TGTGCCATCAGTGAGTCATGGACTAGCGGGGGCGCGAACACCGGGGAGCTGTTTTTT. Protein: CAISESWTSGGANTGELFF.

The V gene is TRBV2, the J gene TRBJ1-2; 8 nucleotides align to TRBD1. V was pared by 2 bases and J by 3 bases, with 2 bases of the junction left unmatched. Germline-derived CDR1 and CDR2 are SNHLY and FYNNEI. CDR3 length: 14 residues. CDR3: CASSEQGADYGYTF. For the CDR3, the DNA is TGTGCCAGCAGTGAACAGGGGGCGGACTATGGCTACACCTTC.

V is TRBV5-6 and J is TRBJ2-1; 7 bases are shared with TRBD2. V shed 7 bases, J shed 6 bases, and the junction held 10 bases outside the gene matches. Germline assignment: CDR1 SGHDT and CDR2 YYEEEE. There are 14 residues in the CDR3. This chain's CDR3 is CASLTAGSPNEQFF. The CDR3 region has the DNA TGTGCCAGCCTTACAGCGGGGTCGCCCAATGAGCAGTTCTTC.

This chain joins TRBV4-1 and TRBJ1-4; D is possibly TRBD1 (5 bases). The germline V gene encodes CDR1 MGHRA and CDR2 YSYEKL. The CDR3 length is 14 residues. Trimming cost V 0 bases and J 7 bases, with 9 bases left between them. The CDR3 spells CASSQDSGGEKLFF. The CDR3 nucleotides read TGCGCCAGCAGCCAAGATTCGGGGGGTGAAAAACTGTTTTTT.

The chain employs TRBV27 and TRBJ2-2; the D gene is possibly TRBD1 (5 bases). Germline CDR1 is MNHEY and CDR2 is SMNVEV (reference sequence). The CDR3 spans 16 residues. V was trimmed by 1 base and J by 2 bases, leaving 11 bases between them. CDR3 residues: CASSLWLGANTGELFF. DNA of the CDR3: TGTGCCAGCAGTTTATGGCTAGGGGCCAACACCGGGGAGCTGTTTTTT.

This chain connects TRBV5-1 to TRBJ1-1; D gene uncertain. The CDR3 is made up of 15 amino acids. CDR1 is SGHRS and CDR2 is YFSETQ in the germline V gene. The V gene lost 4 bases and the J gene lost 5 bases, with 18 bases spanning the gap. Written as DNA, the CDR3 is TGCGCCAGCAGCGTGGCAGGAACTTCGGGGACTGAAGCTTTCTTT. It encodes CASSVAGTSGTEAFF.

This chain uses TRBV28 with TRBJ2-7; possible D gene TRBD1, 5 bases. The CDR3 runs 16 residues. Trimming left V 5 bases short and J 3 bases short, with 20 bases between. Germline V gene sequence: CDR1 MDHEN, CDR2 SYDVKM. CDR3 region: CASSSVFSAGNYEQYF. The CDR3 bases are TGTGCCAGCAGTAGCGTTTTCTCAGCAGGGAACTACGAGCAGTACTTC.

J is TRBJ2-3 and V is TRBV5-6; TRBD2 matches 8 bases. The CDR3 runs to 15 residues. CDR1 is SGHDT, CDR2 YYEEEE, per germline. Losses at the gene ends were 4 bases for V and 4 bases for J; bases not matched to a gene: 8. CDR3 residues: CASSLSGELADTQYF. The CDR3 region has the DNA TGTGCCAGCAGCCTTAGCGGGGAATTGGCAGATACGCAGTATTTT.

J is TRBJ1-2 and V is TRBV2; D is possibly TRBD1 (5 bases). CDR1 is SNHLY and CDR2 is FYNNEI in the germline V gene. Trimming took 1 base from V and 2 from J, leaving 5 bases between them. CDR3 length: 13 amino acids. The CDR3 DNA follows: TGTGCCAGCAGTGAAGACAGGAACTATGGCTACACCTTC. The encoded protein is CASSEDRNYGYTF.

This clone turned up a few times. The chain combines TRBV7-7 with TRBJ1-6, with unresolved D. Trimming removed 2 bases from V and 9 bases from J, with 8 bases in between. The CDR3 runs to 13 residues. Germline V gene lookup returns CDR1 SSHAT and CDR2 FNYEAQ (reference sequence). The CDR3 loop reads CASSLTSGSPLHF. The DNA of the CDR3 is TGTGCCAGCAGCTTAACTTCGGGTTCACCCCTCCACTTT. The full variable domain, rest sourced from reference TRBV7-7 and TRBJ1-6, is GAGVSQSPRYKVTKRGQDVTLRCDPISSHATLYWYQQALGQGPEFLTYFNYEAQPDKSGLPSDRFSAERPEGSISTLTIQRTEQRDSAMYRCASSLTSGSPLHFGNGTRLTVT.

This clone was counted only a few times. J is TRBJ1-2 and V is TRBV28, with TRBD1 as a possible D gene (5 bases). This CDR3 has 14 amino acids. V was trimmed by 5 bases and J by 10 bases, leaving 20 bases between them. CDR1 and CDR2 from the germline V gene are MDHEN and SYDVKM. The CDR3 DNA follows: TGTGCCAGCAGTCCAGAGACAGTAGTCACCTTCTACACCTTC. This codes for CASSPETVVTFYTF.

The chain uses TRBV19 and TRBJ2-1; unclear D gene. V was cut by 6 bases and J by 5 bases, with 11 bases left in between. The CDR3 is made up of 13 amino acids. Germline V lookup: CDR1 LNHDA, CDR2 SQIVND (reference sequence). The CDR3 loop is CASSATTNNEQFF. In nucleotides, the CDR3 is TGTGCCAGTAGCGCTACTACCAACAATGAGCAGTTCTTC.

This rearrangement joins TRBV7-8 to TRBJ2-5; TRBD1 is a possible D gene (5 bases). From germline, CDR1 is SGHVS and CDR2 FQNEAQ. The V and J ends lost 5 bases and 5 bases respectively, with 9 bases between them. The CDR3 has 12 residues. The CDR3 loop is CASSTHRETQYF. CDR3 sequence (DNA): TGTGCCAGCAGCACCCACAGGGAGACCCAGTACTTC.

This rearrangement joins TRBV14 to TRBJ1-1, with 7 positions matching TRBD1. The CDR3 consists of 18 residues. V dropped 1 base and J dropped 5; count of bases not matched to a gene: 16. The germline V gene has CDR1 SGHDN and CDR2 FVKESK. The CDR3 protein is CASSQVPTGSWRTTEAFF. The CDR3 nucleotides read TGTGCCAGCAGCCAAGTGCCGACAGGGAGTTGGAGAACAACTGAAGCTTTCTTT.